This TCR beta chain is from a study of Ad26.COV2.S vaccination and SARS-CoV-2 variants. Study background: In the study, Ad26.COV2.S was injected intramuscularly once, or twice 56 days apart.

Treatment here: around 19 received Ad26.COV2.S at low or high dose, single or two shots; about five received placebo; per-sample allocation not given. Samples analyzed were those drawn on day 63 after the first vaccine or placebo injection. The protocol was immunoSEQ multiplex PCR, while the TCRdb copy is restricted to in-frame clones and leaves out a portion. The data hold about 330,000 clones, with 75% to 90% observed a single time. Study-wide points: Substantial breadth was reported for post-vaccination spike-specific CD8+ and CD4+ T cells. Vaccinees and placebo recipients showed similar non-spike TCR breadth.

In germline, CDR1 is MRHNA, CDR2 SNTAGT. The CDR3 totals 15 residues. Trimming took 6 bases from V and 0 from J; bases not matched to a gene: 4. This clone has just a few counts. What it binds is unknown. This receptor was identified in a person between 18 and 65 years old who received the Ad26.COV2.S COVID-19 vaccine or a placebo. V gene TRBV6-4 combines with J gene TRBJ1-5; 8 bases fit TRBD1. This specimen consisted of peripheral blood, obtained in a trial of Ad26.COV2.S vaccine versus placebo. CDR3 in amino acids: CASRGQGNSNQPQHF. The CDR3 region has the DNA TGTGCCAGCAGAGGACAGGGTAATAGCAATCAGCCCCAGCATTTT.